This is a list of T cell receptor beta chains from one sample in a study of T cell responses to AZD1222 COVID-19 vaccine. This table comes from immunoSEQ multiplex PCR, and its TCRdb copy is limited to in-frame clones, with some not included. The repertoire holds more than 65,000 clones, with less than 85% as singletons. The sample here was peripheral blood, taken 28 days after the second AZD1222 dose. These receptors all come from an adult who received the AZD1222 COVID-19 vaccine. Each CDR3 is given with its conserved first and last residue. A D gene is named only where the DNA matches it firmly. Clone size, where shown, is once, few, many, or a class for clones that have expanded.

TRBJ2-7,.,once,TRBV11-3,TGTGCCAGCAGCTTGGGGGACCGTAGCTACGAGCAGTACTTC,CASSLGDRSYEQYF
TRBJ1-2,.,.,TRBV27,TGTGCCAGCAGACGACGGACAGATTATGGCTACACCTTC,CASRRRTDYGYTF
TRBJ1-4,TRBD1,.,TRBV6-6,TGTGCCAGCAGTTACCTTATACAGGGGGCAGGTGAAAAACTGTTTTTT,CASSYLIQGAGEKLFF
TRBJ1-1,TRBD1,.,TRBV29-1,TGCAGCGTTGAGAACAGGGGGTTCACTGAAGCTTTCTTT,CSVENRGFTEAFF
TRBJ2-1,TRBD2,.,TRBV5-1,TGCGCCAGCAATGGGCTTGGAGCGGGGATCAATGAGCAGTTCTTC,CASNGLGAGINEQFF
TRBJ2-1,.,.,TRBV10-1,TGCGCCAGCAGCCCCCTGTGGGGAAGCGGGTCCTACAATGAGCAGTTCTTC,CASSPLWGSGSYNEQFF
TRBJ2-1,TRBD2,few,TRBV6-1,TGTGCCAGCAGTGAAGGGGCTAGCGGGGGATCTGAGCAGTTCTTC,CASSEGASGGSEQFF
TRBJ1-1,.,.,TRBV5-1,TGCGCCAGCAGCCCCACCGAATCGACAGCCCCCTCGACGGGAGCTTTCTTT,CASSPTESTAPSTGAFF
TRBJ1-1,.,few,TRBV2,TGTGCCAGCACCTCACGACAGAACACTGAAGCTTTCTTT,CASTSRQNTEAFF
TRBJ2-5,TRBD1,once,TRBV4-2,TGTGCCAGCAGCCAAGGTTCAGGGGGTCTTGCACTCGAAGAGACCCAGTACTTC,CASSQGSGGLALEETQYF
TRBJ2-7,.,.,TRBV18,TGTGCCAGCTCCGAAGGGAGGACCCTCTACGAGCAGTACTTC,CASSEGRTLYEQYF
TRBJ2-1,.,.,TRBV7-9,TGTGCCAGCAGCTTTCAATCGGGAAATGAGCAGTTCTTC,CASSFQSGNEQFF
TRBJ2-7,.,.,TRBV6-5,TGTGCCAGCGTTGATTTCTATAACTACGAGCAGTACTTC,CASVDFYNYEQYF
TRBJ1-1,.,.,TRBV3-1/TRBV3-2,TGTGCCAGCAGCCCCCCCCTAGGCACTGAAGCTTTCTTT,CASSPPLGTEAFF
TRBJ2-7,.,.,TRBV14,TGTGCCAGCAGCCAAGATAGCACTACCCGACTGAGTTTC,CASSQDSTTRLSF
TRBJ2-7,.,.,TRBV4-2,TGTGCCAGCAGCCAAGATCTGTCTGTGGCGGGTGCTCCCTCCTACGAGCAGTACTTC,CASSQDLSVAGAPSYEQYF
TRBJ2-7,TRBD1,.,TRBV27,TGTGCCAGCAGCCGTTTCCTCGGACAGGCCCCCCAACACGAGCAGTACTTC,CASSRFLGQAPQHEQYF
TRBJ2-3,TRBD2,.,TRBV10-2,TGCGCCAGCAGGGAGAGACTAGCGCCCAGCACAGATACGCAGTATTTT,CASRERLAPSTDTQYF
TRBJ1-1,.,.,TRBV7-8,TGTGCCAGCAGCTTAGCGACTGAAGCTTTCTTT,CASSLATEAFF
TRBJ2-5,.,.,TRBV9,TGTGCCAGCAGCGTAGACCACCAAGAGACCCAGTACTTC,CASSVDHQETQYF
TRBJ1-2,.,once,TRBV7-2,TGTGCCAGCAGCTTAGGAGGCGGGGTTAGGGGCTACACCTTC,CASSLGGGVRGYTF
TRBJ1-2,.,once,TRBV18,TGTGCCAGCTCACCACCTACAGAGGGAAACTATGGCTACACCTTC,CASSPPTEGNYGYTF
TRBJ2-7,.,.,TRBV5-1,TGCGCCAGCAGCTCCGAGGAAAGGGGCTACGAGCAGTACTTC,CASSSEERGYEQYF
TRBJ1-5,.,few,TRBV18,TGTGCCAGCTCACCGGGGGTAGAGCAGCCCCAGCATTTT,CASSPGVEQPQHF
TRBJ2-3,TRBD2,.,TRBV9,TGTGCCAGCAGTCTGGGGACTAGCGGGGGTGCAGATACGCAGTATTTT,CASSLGTSGGADTQYF
TRBJ2-5,.,.,TRBV18,TGTGCCAGCTTGGCTAGCCCCCTCCGGGAGACCCAGTACTTC,CASLASPLRETQYF
TRBJ2-1,.,once,TRBV5-1,TGCGCCAGCAGCTTGTCCCGGTCATCGGATCAGTTCTTC,CASSLSRSSDQFF
TRBJ1-3,.,.,TRBV29-1,TGCAGCGTTGTAACAGGGAAAGCTGGAAACACCATATATTTT,CSVVTGKAGNTIYF
TRBJ2-5,.,.,TRBV5-1,TGCGCCAGCAGCCGGGACCGAACTGGGGAGACCCAGTACTTC,CASSRDRTGETQYF
TRBJ1-1,TRBD1,once,TRBV5-1,TGCGCCAGCAGCAATAGACAGGGGGCGGGCCCGAACACTGAAGCTTTCTTT,CASSNRQGAGPNTEAFF
TRBJ1-2,.,.,TRBV9,TGTGCCAGCAGCGTAGACGTGGGCAAGGATGGCTACACCTTC,CASSVDVGKDGYTF
TRBJ1-6,.,.,TRBV2,TGTGCCAGCAGACCCAGGGAGATAGGATCACCCCTCCACTTT,CASRPREIGSPLHF
TRBJ2-7,TRBD2,.,TRBV4-1,TGCGCCAGCAGCCAAGTCTGGGTAGCGGGAGGGTCTAGCTCCTACGAGCAGTACTTC,CASSQVWVAGGSSSYEQYF
TRBJ2-2,.,.,TRBV5-1,TGCGCCAGCAGCCACCTGACAGGAGTCGAGAACACCGGGGAGCTGTTTTTT,CASSHLTGVENTGELFF
TRBJ2-1,TRBD2,.,TRBV7-2,TGTGCCAGCAGCTTTGGGACTAGCAGCAATGAGCAGTTCTTC,CASSFGTSSNEQFF
TRBJ1-5,TRBD1,medium-sized,TRBV6-5,TGTGCCAGCAGTTCGGACAGGGGACTTCGACCCCAGCATTTT,CASSSDRGLRPQHF
TRBJ2-5,.,.,TRBV18,TGTGCCAGCTCACTCACGGCCGGCATGGTGGGGGAAGAGACCCAGTACTTC,CASSLTAGMVGEETQYF
TRBJ1-6,.,.,TRBV11-3,TGTGCCAGCAGACCCCAGGTTACTTCACCCCTCCACTTT,CASRPQVTSPLHF
TRBJ2-7,.,.,TRBV19,TGTGCCAGTAGCGTAATCTCCTACGAGCAGTACTTC,CASSVISYEQYF
TRBJ1-2,.,.,TRBV7-9,TGTGCCAGCAGCTTAGCGTCCGGGAATGGCTACACCTTC,CASSLASGNGYTF
TRBJ2-7,.,few,TRBV6-5,TGTGCCAGCAGTTCAGGACTCGTGAGCTCCTACGAGCAGTACTTC,CASSSGLVSSYEQYF
TRBJ2-7,TRBD2,.,TRBV4-1,TGCGCCAGCAGCCAAGACTCGGGACTAGCGGGGTCCTACGAGCAGTACTTC,CASSQDSGLAGSYEQYF
TRBJ1-2,.,.,TRBV5-5,TGTGCCAGCAGAGGACAGTTTGGCTACACCTTC,CASRGQFGYTF
TRBJ1-4,TRBD1,once,TRBV7-8,TGTGCCAGCAGCGGCCCGGGACAGGCGGTAACTAATGAAAAACTGTTTTTT,CASSGPGQAVTNEKLFF
TRBJ2-3,TRBD2,.,TRBV5-4,TGTGCCAGCAGCCTAGGACTAGCGGGAGGGGATACGCAGTATTTT,CASSLGLAGGDTQYF